The clone carrying this TCR beta chain was picked up one time. This sample was taken from a study of shared clonotypes between healthy human individuals. Naive CD4+ cells were CD45RA-selected; the remaining cells were memory. This CDR3 contains 13 residues. Germline V gene lookup returns CDR1 MNHNY and CDR2 SVGAGI (reference sequence). V lost 3 bases and J 3 bases, leaving 6 bases between the germline ends. Under the authors' procedure: Filtering was not the same, since immunoSEQ gave junction-only sequences without quality scores. The table came from immunoSEQ multiplex PCR; TCRdb's copy has only in-frame clones and leaves some out. That table is the source of V, J and clone size, and D and trimming were worked out from the DNA. The sample holds roughly 2,500,000 clones, over 85% seen once.

What was sequenced was naive CD4+ T cells from PBMCs. Subset: CD45RA+ positively selected. This rearrangement joins TRBV6-6 to TRBJ2-1; no reliable D call. The TCR originated in a man aged 18 to 35 in good health. Some clones in this sample may be carry-over from other donors' samples. CDR3 coding DNA: TGTGCCAGCAGTTATCCCCTCTACAATGAGCAGTTCTTC. It codes for CASSYPLYNEQFF.